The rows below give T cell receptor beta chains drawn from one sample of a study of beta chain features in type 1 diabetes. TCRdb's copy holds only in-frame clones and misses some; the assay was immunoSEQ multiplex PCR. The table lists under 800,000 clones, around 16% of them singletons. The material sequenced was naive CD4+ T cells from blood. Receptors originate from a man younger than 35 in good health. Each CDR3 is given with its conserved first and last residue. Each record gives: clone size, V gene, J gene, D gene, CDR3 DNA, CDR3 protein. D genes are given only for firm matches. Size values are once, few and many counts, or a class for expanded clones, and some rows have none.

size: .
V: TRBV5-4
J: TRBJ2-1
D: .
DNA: TGTGCCAGCATCATTATGGGGGTTGGCAATGAGCAGTTCTTC
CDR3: CASIIMGVGNEQFF

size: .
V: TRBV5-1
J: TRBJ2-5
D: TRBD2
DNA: TGCGCCAGCAGCTTGGACGTGGCGGGAGGGCAAGAGACCCAGTACTTC
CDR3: CASSLDVAGGQETQYF

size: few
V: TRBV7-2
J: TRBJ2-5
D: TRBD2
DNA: TGTGCCAGCAGCTCCCGTAGCGGGAGAAACCAAGAGACCCAGTACTTC
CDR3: CASSSRSGRNQETQYF

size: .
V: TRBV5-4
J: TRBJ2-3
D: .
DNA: TGTGCCAGCAGCTTGGCCACTCCTGGGGGAGATACGCAGTATTTT
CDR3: CASSLATPGGDTQYF

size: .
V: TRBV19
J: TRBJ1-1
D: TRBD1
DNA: TGTGCCAGTAGTTCCCCGGGACAGGGGTCCGGGACTGAAGCTTTCTTT
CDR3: CASSSPGQGSGTEAFF

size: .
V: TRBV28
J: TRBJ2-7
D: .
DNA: TGTGCCAGCACCAGGGGTCCCATTTACGAGCAGTACTTC
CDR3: CASTRGPIYEQYF

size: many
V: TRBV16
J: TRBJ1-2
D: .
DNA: TGTGCCAGCAGCCAAGGGGATTATGGCTACACCTTC
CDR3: CASSQGDYGYTF

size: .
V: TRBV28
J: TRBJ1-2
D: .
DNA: TGTGCCAGCAGTTTATCCTATGGCTACACCTTC
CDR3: CASSLSYGYTF

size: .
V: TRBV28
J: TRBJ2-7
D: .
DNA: TGTGCCAGCAGTTTCCGGGGATCCGCCTACGAGCAGTACTTC
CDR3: CASSFRGSAYEQYF

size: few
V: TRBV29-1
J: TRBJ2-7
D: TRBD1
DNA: TGCAGCGTCGTAGACAGGGGGAGATCCTACGAGCAGTACTTC
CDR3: CSVVDRGRSYEQYF

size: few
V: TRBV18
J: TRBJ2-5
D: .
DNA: TGTGCCAGCTCACCGGACCACAGGCCTGGGGAGACCCAGTACTTC
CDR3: CASSPDHRPGETQYF

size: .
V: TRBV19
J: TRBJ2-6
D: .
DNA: TGTGCCAGTAGCCGCAGTCCCTCTGGGGCCAACGTCCTGACTTTC
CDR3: CASSRSPSGANVLTF

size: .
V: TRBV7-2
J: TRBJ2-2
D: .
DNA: TGTGCCAGCAGACGGGACCGCGCCGCCGGGGAGCTGTTTTTT
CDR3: CASRRDRAAGELFF

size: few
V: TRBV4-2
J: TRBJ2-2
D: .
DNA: TGTGCCAGCAGCCCGGAGAGGGGGTGGAAGGCCGGGGAGCTGTTTTTT
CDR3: CASSPERGWKAGELFF

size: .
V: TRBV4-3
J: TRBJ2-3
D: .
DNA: TGCGCCAGCAGCCAAGGGAGCAGGTTAAGCACAGATACGCAGTATTTT
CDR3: CASSQGSRLSTDTQYF

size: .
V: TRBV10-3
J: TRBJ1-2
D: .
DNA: TGTGCCATCAGTGCCCAAACATCTGGCTACACCTTC
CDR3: CAISAQTSGYTF

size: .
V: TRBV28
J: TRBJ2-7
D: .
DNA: TGTGCCAGCAGTCAGGGGACCGTCTACGAGCAGTACTTC
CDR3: CASSQGTVYEQYF

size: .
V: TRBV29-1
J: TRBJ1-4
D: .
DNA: TGCAGCGTTGTAGGGGTCGGTAATGAAAAACTGTTTTTT
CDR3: CSVVGVGNEKLFF

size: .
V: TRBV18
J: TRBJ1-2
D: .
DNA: TGTGCCAGCTCACCAGGGCAGCAAGTTGACTATGGCTACACCTTC
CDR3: CASSPGQQVDYGYTF

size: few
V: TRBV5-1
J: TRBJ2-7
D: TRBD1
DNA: TGCGCCAGCAGCTTGGATGTTTTAGACAGGGGGCCCTACGAGCAGTACTTC
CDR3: CASSLDVLDRGPYEQYF

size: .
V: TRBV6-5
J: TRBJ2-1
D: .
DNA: TGTGCCAGCAGTTACTCGACAGTCTCCTACAATGAGCAGTTCTTC
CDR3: CASSYSTVSYNEQFF

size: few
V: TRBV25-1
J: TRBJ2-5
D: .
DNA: TGTGCCAGCAGTGACGGCCTAGACAGGGAGACCCAGTACTTC
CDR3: CASSDGLDRETQYF